Listed below are T cell receptor beta chains from one sample, sequenced in a study of low-dose radiotherapy and immunotherapy resistance in tumors. TCRdb re-analysed the reads in MiXCR, keeping a single row per CDR3 protein. The data hold approximately 90,000 distinct CDR3 sequences, with around 9.2% observed a single time. Sample: PBMCs, taken before treatment. The receptors were gathered from a male donor with prostate cancer. The conserved cysteine and the conserved F or W are not part of the CDR3 here. Fields, in order: CDR3 protein, V gene, clone size, J gene. Expanded clones get a size class; other rows say once, few or many, or leave the size out.

CDR3 protein: ASSGSITSNYGYT
V gene: TRBV28
clone size: many
J gene: TRBJ1-2

CDR3 protein: ASSQVGAGVL
V gene: TRBV4-2
clone size: many
J gene: TRBJ2-1

CDR3 protein: ASSLGQGQGPQH
V gene: TRBV28
clone size: many
J gene: TRBJ1-5

CDR3 protein: ASSSRRGLPSGEVETQY
V gene: TRBV5-4
clone size: many
J gene: TRBJ2-5

CDR3 protein: ASSFTGQGDTEAF
V gene: TRBV12-3/TRBV12-4
clone size: many
J gene: TRBJ1-1

CDR3 protein: ASSPQRSNTEAF
V gene: TRBV12-3/TRBV12-4
clone size: many
J gene: TRBJ1-1

CDR3 protein: ASSLQLYEQY
V gene: TRBV28
clone size: many
J gene: TRBJ2-7

CDR3 protein: ASSQDSGSYTDTQY
V gene: TRBV4-1
clone size: .
J gene: TRBJ2-3

CDR3 protein: ASSILAVDTGELF
V gene: TRBV19
clone size: many
J gene: TRBJ2-2

CDR3 protein: ASSLGGGLVSTDTQY
V gene: TRBV7-2
clone size: many
J gene: TRBJ2-3

CDR3 protein: ASSLLGEQY
V gene: TRBV28
clone size: many
J gene: TRBJ2-7

CDR3 protein: ASSPYAGFSSETEAF
V gene: TRBV7-2
clone size: many
J gene: TRBJ1-1

CDR3 protein: ASSPDSDNQPQH
V gene: TRBV5-1
clone size: .
J gene: TRBJ1-5

CDR3 protein: ASSLPGPGSYEQY
V gene: TRBV7-8
clone size: many
J gene: TRBJ2-7

CDR3 protein: ASSVQSTGELF
V gene: TRBV9
clone size: many
J gene: TRBJ2-2

CDR3 protein: ASKYVGTDTQY
V gene: TRBV19
clone size: many
J gene: TRBJ2-3

CDR3 protein: ASSLGRGSTDTQY
V gene: TRBV5-1
clone size: many
J gene: TRBJ2-3

CDR3 protein: ASSSQGIDTEAF
V gene: TRBV7-9
clone size: many
J gene: TRBJ1-1

CDR3 protein: SVDGGLAGYNEQF
V gene: TRBV29-1
clone size: many
J gene: TRBJ2-1

CDR3 protein: AWSGSGYEQY
V gene: TRBV30
clone size: many
J gene: TRBJ2-7

CDR3 protein: SASRGNTLGEQF
V gene: TRBV20-1
clone size: many
J gene: TRBJ2-1

CDR3 protein: ATSRDSGNPTEAF
V gene: TRBV15
clone size: .
J gene: TRBJ1-1

CDR3 protein: ASSEANQGAGYT
V gene: TRBV2
clone size: many
J gene: TRBJ1-2

CDR3 protein: SPFGDGSYNEQF
V gene: TRBV20-1
clone size: many
J gene: TRBJ2-1